This entry lists 2 T cell receptor beta chains sequenced from one sample in a study of cytomegalovirus exposure and HLA in healthy donors. Data came from immunoSEQ multiplex PCR; TCRdb stores just in-frame clones and leaves some out. Here the sample spans about 240,000 clones, 70% to 90% being singletons. The specimen sequenced was PBMCs. These receptors all come from a woman aged 30 to 39 in good health and CMV-seropositive.

CDR3 DNA: TGCAGCGTCGCCCTCGACAGGGGAGGAGGCTACACCTTC. This gives the protein CSVALDRGGGYTF. This sequence joins TRBV29-1 and TRBJ1-2, with TRBD1 matching 8 bases. CDR1 and CDR2 from the germline V gene are SQVTM and ANQGSEA. The CDR3 has 13 amino acids. Trimming cost V 6 bases and J 8 bases; bases outside gene matches: 11. Looking up the rest from reference TRBV29-1 and TRBJ1-2 gives the full variable domain: SAVISQKPSRDICQRGTSLTIQCQVDSQVTMMFWYRQQPGQSLTLIATANQGSEATYESGFVIDKFPISRPNLTFSTLTVSNMSPEDSSIYLCSVALDRGGGYTFGSGTRLTVV.

The chain couples TRBV11-3 to TRBJ2-7; 8 bases agree with TRBD2. This CDR3 is 17 amino acids long. With 1 base clipped from V and 4 bases from J, the junction kept 12 bases outside the gene matches. Germline-derived CDR1 and CDR2 are SGHNT and YENEEA. CDR3 sequence reads: CASSLAILAGLHYEQYF. The DNA for the CDR3 is TGTGCCAGCAGCTTAGCGATCCTAGCGGGTCTTCATTACGAGCAGTACTTC.